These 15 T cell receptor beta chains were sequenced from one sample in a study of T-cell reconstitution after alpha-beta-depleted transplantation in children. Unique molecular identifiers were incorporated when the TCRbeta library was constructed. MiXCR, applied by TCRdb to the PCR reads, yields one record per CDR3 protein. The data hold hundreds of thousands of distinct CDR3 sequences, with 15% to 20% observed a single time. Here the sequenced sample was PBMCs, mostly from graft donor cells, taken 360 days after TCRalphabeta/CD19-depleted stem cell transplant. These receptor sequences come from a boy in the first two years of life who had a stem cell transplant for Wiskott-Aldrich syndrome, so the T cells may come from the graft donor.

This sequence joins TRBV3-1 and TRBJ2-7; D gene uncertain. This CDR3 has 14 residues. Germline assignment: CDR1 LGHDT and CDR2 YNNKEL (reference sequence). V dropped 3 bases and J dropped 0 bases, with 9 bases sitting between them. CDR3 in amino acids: CASSHHRSSYEQYF. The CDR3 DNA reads TGTGCCAGCAGCCACCATCGATCCTCCTACGAGCAGTACTTC.

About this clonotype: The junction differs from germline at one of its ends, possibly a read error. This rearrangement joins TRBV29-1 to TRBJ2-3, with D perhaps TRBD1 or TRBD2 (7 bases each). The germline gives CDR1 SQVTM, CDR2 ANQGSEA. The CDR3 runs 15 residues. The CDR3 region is CSVEGGGGAAETQYF. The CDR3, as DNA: TGCAGCGTTGAAGGGGGAGGGGGCGCGGCAGAAACGCAGTATTTT.

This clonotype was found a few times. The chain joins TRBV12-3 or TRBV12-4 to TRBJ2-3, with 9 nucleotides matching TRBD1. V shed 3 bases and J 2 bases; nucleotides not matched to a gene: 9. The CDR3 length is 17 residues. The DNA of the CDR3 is TGTGCCAGCAGTTTGACCTCCGGGACAGGGTTCACAGATACGCAGTATTTT. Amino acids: CASSLTSGTGFTDTQYF.

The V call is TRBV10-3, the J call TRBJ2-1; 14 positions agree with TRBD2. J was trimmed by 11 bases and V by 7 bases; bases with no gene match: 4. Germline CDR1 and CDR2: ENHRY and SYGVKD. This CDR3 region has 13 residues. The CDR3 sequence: CAINGLAGGQQFF. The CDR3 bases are TGTGCCATCAACGGACTAGCGGGAGGCCAGCAGTTCTTC.

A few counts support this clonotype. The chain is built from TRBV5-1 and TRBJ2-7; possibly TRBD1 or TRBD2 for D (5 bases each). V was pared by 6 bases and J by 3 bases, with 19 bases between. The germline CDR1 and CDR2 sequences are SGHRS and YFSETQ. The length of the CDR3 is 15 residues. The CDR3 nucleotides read TGCGCCAGCACCCGAGGGCCAGGGCTTTTCTACGAGCAGTACTTC. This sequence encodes CASTRGPGLFYEQYF.

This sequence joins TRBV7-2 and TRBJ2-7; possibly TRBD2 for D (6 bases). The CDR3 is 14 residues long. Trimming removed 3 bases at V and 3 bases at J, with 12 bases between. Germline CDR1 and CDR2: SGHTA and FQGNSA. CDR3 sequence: CASSFRTGVYEQYF. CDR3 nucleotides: TGTGCCAGCAGCTTTCGGACGGGGGTCTACGAGCAGTACTTC.

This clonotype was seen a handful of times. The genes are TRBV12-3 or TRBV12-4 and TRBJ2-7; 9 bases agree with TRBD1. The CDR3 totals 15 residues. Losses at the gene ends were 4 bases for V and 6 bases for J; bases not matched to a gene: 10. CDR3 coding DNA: TGTGCCAGCAGTTCTCCGGGACAGGGCTTTTCCGAGCAGTACTTC. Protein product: CASSSPGQGFSEQYF.

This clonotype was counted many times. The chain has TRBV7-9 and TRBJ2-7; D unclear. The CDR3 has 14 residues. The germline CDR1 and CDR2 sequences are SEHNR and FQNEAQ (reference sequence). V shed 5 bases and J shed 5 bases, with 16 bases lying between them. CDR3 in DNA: TGTGCCAGCAGCCCTGACGGCGCCCTTGACGAGCAGTACTTC. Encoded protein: CASSPDGALDEQYF.

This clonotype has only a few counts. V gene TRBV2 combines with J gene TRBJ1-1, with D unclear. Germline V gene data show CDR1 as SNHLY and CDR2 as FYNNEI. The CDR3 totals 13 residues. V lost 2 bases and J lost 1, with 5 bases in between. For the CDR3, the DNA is TGTGCCAGCAGTGAATTGGGGAACACTGAAGCTTTCTTT. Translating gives CASSELGNTEAFF.

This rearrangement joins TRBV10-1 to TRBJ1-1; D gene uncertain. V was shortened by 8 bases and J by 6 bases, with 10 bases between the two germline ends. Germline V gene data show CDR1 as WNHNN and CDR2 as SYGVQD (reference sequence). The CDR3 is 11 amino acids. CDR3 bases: TGCGCCAGCGGGATCTTTCCTGAAGCTTTCTTT. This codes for CASGIFPEAFF.

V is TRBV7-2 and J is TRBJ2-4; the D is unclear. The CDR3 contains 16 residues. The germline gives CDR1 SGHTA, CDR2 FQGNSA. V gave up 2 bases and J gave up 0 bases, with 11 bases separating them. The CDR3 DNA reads TGTGCCAGCAGCTTAAGACTTACCCTAGCCAAAAACATTCAGTACTTC. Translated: CASSLRLTLAKNIQYF.

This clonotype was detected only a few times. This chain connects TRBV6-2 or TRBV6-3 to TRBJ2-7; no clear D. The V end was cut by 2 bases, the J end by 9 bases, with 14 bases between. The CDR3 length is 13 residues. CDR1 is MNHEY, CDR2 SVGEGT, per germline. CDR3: CASSYPAGRGQYF. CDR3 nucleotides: TGTGCCAGCAGTTACCCGGCTGGAAGAGGGCAGTACTTC.

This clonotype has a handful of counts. The CDR3 is CASSLMAGVPYEQYF. The DNA of the CDR3 is TGTGCCAGCAGTTTAATGGCAGGGGTGCCCTACGAGCAGTACTTC. The V and J genes are TRBV27 and TRBJ2-7; D possibly corresponds to TRBD1 (6 bases). The germline V gene encodes CDR1 MNHEY and CDR2 SMNVEV (reference sequence). The V end lost 2 bases, the J end lost 2 bases, and 13 bases lay between the germline ends. The CDR3 contains 15 residues.

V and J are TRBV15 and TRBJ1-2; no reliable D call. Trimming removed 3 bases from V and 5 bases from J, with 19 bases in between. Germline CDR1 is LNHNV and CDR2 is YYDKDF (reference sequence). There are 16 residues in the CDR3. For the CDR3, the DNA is TGTGCCACCAGCAGCCGTCTAGTACAGCTAAATTATGGCTACACCTTC. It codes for CATSSRLVQLNYGYTF.

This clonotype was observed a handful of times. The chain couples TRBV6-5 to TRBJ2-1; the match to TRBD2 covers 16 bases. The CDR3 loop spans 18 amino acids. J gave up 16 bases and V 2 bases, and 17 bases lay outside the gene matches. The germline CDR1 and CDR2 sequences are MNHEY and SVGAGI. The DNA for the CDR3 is TGTGCCAGCAGTTACGGGGGGGGACTAGCGGGAGGGCCGTTAAGGCGCTTCTTC. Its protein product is CASSYGGGLAGGPLRRFF.